Listed below are T cell receptor beta chains from one sample, sequenced in a study of T cell responses to AZD1222 COVID-19 vaccine. Data came from immunoSEQ multiplex PCR; TCRdb stores just in-frame clones and leaves some out. The table shows fewer than 120,000 clones, with around 85% occurring only once. Specimen: peripheral blood, collected on day 0 of AZD1222 vaccination. The receptors were gathered from an adult in good health. The CDR3 runs from the conserved cysteine through the conserved F or W. D genes are given only for firm matches.

TRBD2	TRBV28	TRBJ2-7	CASGGLAGVYEQYF
NA	TRBV27	TRBJ2-2	CASSFGDRNGELFF
NA	TRBV7-2	TRBJ1-2	CASSLGAGFNYGYTF
NA	TRBV27	TRBJ1-5	CASSFGVNQPQHF
TRBD1	TRBV28	TRBJ1-2	CASSRQGSRGYTF
NA	TRBV4-1	TRBJ1-2	CASSQPIQSRASYTF
TRBD1	TRBV30	TRBJ2-1	CAWSSWTGENEQFF
NA	TRBV6-2/TRBV6-3	TRBJ1-5	CASSYGGSNSNQPQHF
NA	TRBV28	TRBJ1-1	CASREGHTEAFF
NA	TRBV2	TRBJ1-3	CASSSRVFRNTIYF
NA	TRBV12-3/TRBV12-4	TRBJ1-2	CASSQFNGYTF
NA	TRBV6-1	TRBJ1-1	CASSEVRGTEAFF
NA	TRBV7-2	TRBJ2-7	CASSSYTTYEQYF
TRBD1	TRBV2	TRBJ2-1	CASDRGSYNEQFF
NA	TRBV7-7	TRBJ2-2	CASSPRAANTGELFF
TRBD1	TRBV19	TRBJ2-4	CASSWDRSHQNIQYF
NA	TRBV2	TRBJ1-2	CASRKGDGNYGYTF
NA	TRBV18	TRBJ2-7	CASSPQLEYEQYF
NA	TRBV11-2	TRBJ1-4	CASSLGGAATNEKLFF
TRBD1	TRBV27	TRBJ1-4	CASSLYEGAKSPKLFF
NA	TRBV19	TRBJ1-3	CASRNLSGNTIYF
TRBD1	TRBV5-1	TRBJ2-7	CASSLMPVTGANEQYF
NA	TRBV9	TRBJ1-6	CASSVGFPGEGSPLHF
NA	TRBV20-1	TRBJ1-2	CSPERSGGYTF
TRBD1	TRBV9	TRBJ1-2	CASSRDRDFYGYTF
NA	TRBV19	TRBJ1-1	CASSVQTGNTEAFF
NA	TRBV5-1	TRBJ1-4	CASSGRGDSIEKLFF
NA	TRBV6-5	TRBJ2-4	CASSPSAARVKYF
TRBD1	TRBV18	TRBJ1-1	CASSPQGANTEAFF
TRBD1	TRBV7-3	TRBJ2-7	CASSVGQGDNEQYF
NA	TRBV19	TRBJ2-1	CASSPTSGSLYNEQFF
NA	TRBV6-1	TRBJ1-3	CASSEQRGGSGNTIYF
NA	TRBV19	TRBJ1-5	CASSSRGPNNQPQHF
NA	TRBV4-3	TRBJ1-3	CASSQDLPDGPTGNTIYF
NA	TRBV20-1	TRBJ2-2	CSARRAGELFF
TRBD1	TRBV6-5	TRBJ2-2	CASSQGAWTGELFF
TRBD1	TRBV10-3	TRBJ1-2	CAISLPGGLYGYTF
TRBD2	TRBV2	TRBJ2-7	CASRRTLAGDEQYF
NA	TRBV28	TRBJ2-2	CASLLQLTVGGELFF
TRBD2	TRBV19	TRBJ2-3	CASSFERGVTDTQYF
TRBD1	TRBV18	TRBJ1-2	CASSRLQDRVDGYTF
NA	TRBV21-1	TRBJ1-5	CASSSRTGRGQPQHF
NA	TRBV3-1/TRBV3-2	TRBJ2-7	CASSQDPTDIEVYEQYF
NA	TRBV7-3	TRBJ1-2	CASSLGTQKRGYTF
TRBD2	TRBV2	TRBJ2-1	CASSVMLAGNEQFF
TRBD2	TRBV11-2	TRBJ2-7	CASSLGYSSGTYEQYF
TRBD1	TRBV4-3	TRBJ1-1	CASSQVTGGHGAFF
NA	TRBV30	TRBJ1-1	CAWTKLDTNTEAFF
NA	TRBV6-5	TRBJ1-2	CASSPLQDNYGYTF
NA	TRBV7-2	TRBJ1-3	CASSRTPGSGNTIYF